The present entry profiles one T cell receptor (beta chain) with its context. Antigen unknown. V lost 4 bases and J lost 5; bases outside the gene matches: 9. The CDR3 is 15 amino acids. The germline V gene encodes CDR1 LGHNA and CDR2 YSLEER. TCRdb's copy holds only in-frame clones and misses some; the assay was immunoSEQ multiplex PCR. The sample includes 15,000 or so clones, around 69% seen only once; the top ten take about a quarter. The sample originates from a study of OX40 agonist ivuxolimab in advanced cancers. Points from the study as a whole: The authors also found low normalized T-cell clonal expansion in some nonresponders. In the 0.1 to 3.0 mg/kg range, CD4+ and CD8+ blood T cells had expanded clonally by week 6.

The receptor was isolated from an adult with an advanced solid tumor such as melanoma, head and neck, liver or kidney cancer. The J gene is TRBJ2-3, the V gene TRBV4-3; 7 bases are shared with TRBD2. Sequencing used CD4+ or CD8+ T cells sorted from blood, obtained in a trial of the OX40 agonist ivuxolimab. CDR3 amino acids: CASSPYTSVEDTQYF. CDR3 in DNA: TGCGCCAGCAGCCCCTACACTAGCGTCGAAGATACGCAGTATTTT.